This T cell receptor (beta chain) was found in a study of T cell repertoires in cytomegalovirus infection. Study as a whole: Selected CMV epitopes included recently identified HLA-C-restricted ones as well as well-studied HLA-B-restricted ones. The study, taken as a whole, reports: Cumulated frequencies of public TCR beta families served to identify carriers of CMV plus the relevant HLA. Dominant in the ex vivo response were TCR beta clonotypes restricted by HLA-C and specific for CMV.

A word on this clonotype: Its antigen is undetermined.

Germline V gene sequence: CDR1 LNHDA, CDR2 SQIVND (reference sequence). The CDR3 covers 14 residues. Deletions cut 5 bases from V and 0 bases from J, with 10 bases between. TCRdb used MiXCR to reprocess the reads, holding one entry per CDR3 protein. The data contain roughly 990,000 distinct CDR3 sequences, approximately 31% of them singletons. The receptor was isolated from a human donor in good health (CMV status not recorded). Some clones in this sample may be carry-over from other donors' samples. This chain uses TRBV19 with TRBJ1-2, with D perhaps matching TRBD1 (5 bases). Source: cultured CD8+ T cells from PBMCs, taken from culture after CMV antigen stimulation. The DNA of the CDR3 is TGTGCCAGTAGTCTGCTACAGGCTAACTATGGCTACACCTTC. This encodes CASSLLQANYGYTF. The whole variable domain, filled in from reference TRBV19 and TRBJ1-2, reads DGGITQSPKYLFRKEGQNVTLSCEQNLNHDAMYWYRQDPGQGLRLIYYSQIVNDFQKGDIAEGYSVSREKKESFPLTVTSAQKNPTAFYLCASSLLQANYGYTFGSGTRLTVV.